Listed here are 32 T cell receptor beta chains from one sample, sequenced in a study of blood T cell repertoires in COVID-19. The repertoire was sequenced with immunoSEQ multiplex PCR; TCRdb's copy has only in-frame clones and lacks some. The data contain more than 85,000 clones, roughly nine tenths of them seen just once; the ten biggest clones take up around 1.6%. The sample was peripheral blood. These receptor sequences come from a man aged 55 to 70 with acute or convalescent COVID-19.

This chain connects TRBV7-8 to TRBJ2-1; TRBD2 matches at 13 bases. The germline CDR1 and CDR2 sequences are SGHVS and FQNEAQ. The CDR3 runs to 15 residues. The V segment lost 5 bases and the J segment 8 bases; nucleotides outside the gene matches: 6. The CDR3 loop is CASSLRLAGGDEQFF. The CDR3 DNA is TGTGCCAGCAGCCTTCGACTAGCGGGAGGCGATGAGCAGTTCTTC.

The chain joins TRBV29-1 to TRBJ2-3; the match to TRBD2 covers 8 bases. The CDR3 length is 11 residues. Germline CDR1 reads SQVTM; CDR2 reads ANQGSEA. The CDR3 coding sequence is TGCAGTACTAGCGGACCAGATACGCAGTATTTT. As protein: CSTSGPDTQYF.

V and J are TRBV7-8 and TRBJ1-5; tentative D call: TRBD1 (6 bases). The V end was cut by 8 bases, the J end by 4 bases, with 15 bases between. The CDR3 consists of 14 residues. Germline values: CDR1 SGHVS, CDR2 FQNEAQ. The CDR3 DNA is TGTGCCAGCGGGGGGGACACGCTGAATCAGCCCCAGCATTTT. It encodes CASGGDTLNQPQHF.

The V and J genes are TRBV2 and TRBJ2-7, with 7 positions matching TRBD1. Germline V gives CDR1 SNHLY, CDR2 FYNNEI. Trimming at V came to 9 bases and at J to 3 bases, leaving 17 bases not matched to a gene. The length of the CDR3 is 16 residues. This chain's CDR3 is CASTEGASSGFYEQYF. The CDR3 DNA reads TGTGCCAGTACCGAGGGGGCCTCGTCGGGTTTCTACGAGCAGTACTTC.

The genes are TRBV2 and TRBJ2-7; 8 bases align to TRBD2. Germline CDR1 reads SNHLY; CDR2 reads FYNNEI. The J segment lost 2 bases and the V segment lost 7 bases, leaving 7 bases of the junction unmatched. The CDR3 spans 14 residues. CDR3 in amino acids: CASTGRGSPYEQYF. CDR3 in DNA: TGTGCCAGCACCGGGAGGGGGTCCCCCTACGAGCAGTACTTC.

This chain joins TRBV11-2 and TRBJ1-6, with 8 bases that match TRBD1. The CDR3 runs to 14 residues. Trimming at V came to 5 bases and at J to 6 bases, leaving 3 bases not matched to a gene. Germline CDR1 SGHAT, CDR2 FQNNGV. The CDR3 sequence: CASSQDRVNSPLHF. In nucleotides, the CDR3 is TGTGCCAGCAGCCAGGACAGGGTTAATTCACCCCTCCACTTT.

The chain is built from TRBV30 and TRBJ1-4, with D maybe TRBD1 (5 bases). V lost 2 bases, J lost 3 bases, and 10 bases lay in between. This CDR3 has 14 residues. Germline V lookup: CDR1 GTSNPN, CDR2 SVGIG (reference sequence). CDR3 sequence reads: CAWSRGTSNEKLFF. The CDR3 DNA reads TGTGCCTGGAGTAGGGGAACGTCTAATGAAAAACTGTTTTTT.

This rearrangement joins TRBV19 to TRBJ2-1; 7 bases map to TRBD2. In germline, CDR1 is LNHDA, CDR2 SQIVND (reference sequence). Trimming took 1 base from V and 5 from J; bases not matched to a gene: 2. The CDR3 extends over 14 amino acids. The CDR3 reads CASSIAGRDNEQFF. The DNA of the CDR3 is TGTGCCAGTAGTATAGCGGGGAGGGACAATGAGCAGTTCTTC.

The J gene is TRBJ1-3, the V gene TRBV11-3; tentative D call: TRBD1 (5 bases). The germline V gene encodes CDR1 SGHNT and CDR2 YENEEA. V gave up 4 bases and J gave up 0 bases, with 16 bases separating them. The CDR3 covers 17 residues. CDR3 loop: CASSYDSYDYSGNTIYF. The CDR3 DNA reads as TGTGCCAGCAGCTACGACAGCTACGATTACTCTGGAAACACCATATATTTT.

The chain is built from TRBV4-1 and TRBJ2-7; 7 bases match TRBD1. The CDR3 runs to 15 residues. Germline V CDR1 and CDR2: MGHRA, YSYEKL. The V gene end was trimmed by 0 bases and the J gene end by 7 bases; junction bases not matched to a gene: 9. CDR3 loop: CASSQELGQLGEQYF. CDR3 bases: TGCGCCAGCAGCCAAGAGTTGGGACAGTTGGGTGAGCAGTACTTC.

The chain uses TRBV7-9 and TRBJ1-2, with a tentative D call TRBD1 (6 bases). The CDR3 runs 17 residues. Germline V gene data show CDR1 as SEHNR and CDR2 as FQNEAQ (reference sequence). V lost 3 bases and J lost 4, with 21 bases in between. The CDR3 DNA sequence: TGTGCCAGCAGCTTTTCGGTTCAGGGGCAGCTCGGCTATGGCTACACCTTC. As protein: CASSFSVQGQLGYGYTF.

The J gene is TRBJ2-2, the V gene TRBV27; D not certain. Germline CDR1 reads MNHEY; CDR2 reads SMNVEV (reference sequence). The CDR3 is 15 residues long. Trimming removed 8 bases at V and 5 bases at J, with 18 bases between. The CDR3 loop is CASSYSMAPTGELFF. The CDR3 DNA reads TGTGCCAGCTCGTATTCCATGGCTCCTACCGGGGAGCTGTTTTTT.

The genes are TRBV2 and TRBJ1-5; 8 bases line up with TRBD1. With V trimmed by 2 bases and J by 6 bases, 3 bases remained unmatched. Germline CDR1 and CDR2: SNHLY and FYNNEI. The CDR3 is 14 amino acids. The CDR3 coding sequence is TGTGCCAGCAGTGAACAGGGGGCATCTCAGCCCCAGCATTTT. Residues: CASSEQGASQPQHF.

V usage is TRBV4-2 and J usage is TRBJ1-1; D is possibly TRBD1 (5 bases). CDR3 length: 15 amino acids. Germline V CDR1 and CDR2: LGHNA, YNFKEQ. Between the trimmed V and J ends, which lost 3 bases and 3 bases, there was a span of 14 bases. The CDR3 reads CASSQVRGGYTEAFF. The CDR3 bases are TGTGCCAGCAGCCAGGTTCGTGGGGGGTACACTGAAGCTTTCTTT.

This chain links TRBV28 with TRBJ2-2; the match to TRBD2 covers 10 bases. J lost 4 bases, V lost 5 bases, and 7 bases had no gene match. CDR1 is MDHEN and CDR2 is SYDVKM in the germline V gene. This CDR3 spans 16 amino acids. For the CDR3, the DNA is TGTGCCAGCAGTACAGCGGGAGGGCCGCGCACCGGGGAGCTGTTTTTT. It encodes CASSTAGGPRTGELFF.

The genes are TRBV20-1 and TRBJ2-3; D may match TRBD1 or TRBD2 (7 bases each). Germline V gene sequence: CDR1 DFQATT, CDR2 SNEGSKA (reference sequence). V was pared by 3 bases and J by 2 bases, with 15 bases between. This CDR3 spans 15 amino acids. In nucleotides, the CDR3 is TGCAGTGCTAGTGACAGGGAGGGGATCACAGATACGCAGTATTTT. It codes for CSASDREGITDTQYF.

The chain employs TRBV27 and TRBJ1-5, with 7 bases lining up with TRBD1. CDR3 length: 18 amino acids. Germline V gene sequence: CDR1 MNHEY, CDR2 SMNVEV (reference sequence). V dropped 8 bases and J dropped 0; count of bases not matched to a gene: 16. In nucleotides, the CDR3 is TGTGCCAGCCGGGCAGGGGGGACTAGGGACTATAGCAATCAGCCCCAGCATTTT. Its protein product is CASRAGGTRDYSNQPQHF.

In this sample, this clone is medium-sized. The chain carries TRBV30 and TRBJ1-5; no definite D call. The CDR3 extends over 13 amino acids. Trimming left V 1 base short and J 6 bases short, with 10 bases between. Per germline, CDR1 GTSNPN and CDR2 SVGIG (reference sequence). DNA of the CDR3: TGTGCCTGGAGTGCGGCGGGTACTCAGCCCCAGCATTTT. Protein product: CAWSAAGTQPQHF.

The V and J genes are TRBV5-6 and TRBJ1-1, with D perhaps matching TRBD1 (5 bases). Germline CDR1 SGHDT, CDR2 YYEEEE. The CDR3 consists of 16 residues. V shed 4 bases and J shed 1 base, with 17 bases lying between them. The CDR3 is CASSPGTGEPNTEAFF. CDR3 bases: TGTGCCAGCAGCCCGGGGACGGGGGAACCGAACACTGAAGCTTTCTTT.

The chain carries TRBV5-5 and TRBJ1-6; maybe TRBD1 (5 bases). Per germline, CDR1 SGHKS and CDR2 YYEKEE (reference sequence). Trimming removed 1 base at V and 8 bases at J, with 13 bases between. The CDR3 is 15 residues long. Written as DNA, the CDR3 is TGTGCCAGCAGCTTGAGAACAGGTGGTGATTCACCCCTCCACTTT. Residues: CASSLRTGGDSPLHF.

The chain recombines TRBV3-1 (or the pseudogene TRBV3-2) with TRBJ2-3, with D perhaps TRBD1 (5 bases). Per the germline V gene, CDR1 is LGHDT and CDR2 is YNNKEL (reference sequence). The CDR3 totals 15 residues. V lost 2 bases and J 2 bases, leaving 11 bases between the germline ends. The CDR3 protein is CASSQSTDYTDTQYF. CDR3 bases: TGTGCCAGCAGCCAATCGACAGATTACACAGATACGCAGTATTTT.

V and J are TRBV4-3 and TRBJ1-2, with D tentatively TRBD1 (6 bases). V was pared by 4 bases and J by 6 bases, with 24 bases between. CDR3 length: 17 amino acids. The germline gives CDR1 LGHNA, CDR2 YSLEER. CDR3 sequence: CASSRTLDSSGRDGYTF. In DNA form, the CDR3 reads TGCGCCAGCAGCCGAACCTTGGACAGCTCTGGGAGGGATGGCTACACCTTC.

The J gene is TRBJ2-5, the V gene TRBV2, with D perhaps TRBD2 (5 bases). CDR3 length: 11 amino acids. Germline V gene data show CDR1 as SNHLY and CDR2 as FYNNEI. With 5 bases removed from V and 5 bases from J, the gap between germline ends came to 6 bases. The CDR3 region is CASSQRETQYF. In DNA form, the CDR3 reads TGTGCCAGCAGTCAGCGGGAGACCCAGTACTTC.

This clone has just one count. This chain connects TRBV5-5 to TRBJ2-7; 10 nucleotides agree with TRBD1. Trimming cost V 6 bases and J 3 bases; bases outside gene matches: 12. This CDR3 spans 16 amino acids. Germline CDR1 and CDR2: SGHKS and YYEKEE (reference sequence). The CDR3 DNA is TGTGCCAGCACCTCTTTGGACAGGGGGGAAGGCTACGAGCAGTACTTC. Protein: CASTSLDRGEGYEQYF.

This clone has a single count. The V call is TRBV5-8, the J call TRBJ2-5; the match to TRBD2 covers 15 bases. The germline V gene encodes CDR1 SGHTS and CDR2 YDEGEE. Trimming removed 3 bases from V and 5 bases from J; junction bases left unmatched: 2. This CDR3 is built from 15 residues. CDR3 nucleotides: TGTGCCAGCAGCTCCGGGACTAGCGGGAGGGAGACCCAGTACTTC. Its translation: CASSSGTSGRETQYF.

This clone was recorded once. The V gene is TRBV6-4, the J gene TRBJ1-1, with 12 bases identical to TRBD1. Germline V lookup: CDR1 MRHNA, CDR2 SNTAGT. V lost 6 bases to trimming and J lost 0 bases; unmatched junction nucleotides: 11. The length of the CDR3 is 18 residues. The CDR3 sequence is CASSRYPGTGGLNTEAFF. Written as DNA, the CDR3 is TGTGCCAGCAGCCGATACCCCGGGACAGGGGGCTTGAACACTGAAGCTTTCTTT.

J is TRBJ2-1 and V is TRBV14; TRBD2 matches at 11 bases. In germline, CDR1 is SGHDN, CDR2 FVKESK. V dropped 4 bases and J dropped 15; count of bases not matched to a gene: 8. CDR3 length: 13 residues. Here the CDR3 DNA reads TGTGCCAGCAGCCGGGAAGTGGGGACTAGCGGGTTCTTC. Its protein is CASSREVGTSGFF.

The genes are TRBV5-4 and TRBJ2-1, with D uncertain. CDR3 length: 15 amino acids. The germline V and J ends were trimmed by 2 bases and 0 bases, with 9 bases remaining between them. CDR1 is SGHNT and CDR2 is YYREEE in the germline V gene (reference sequence). This CDR3 is CASSLTSSSYNEQFF. CDR3 DNA sequence: TGTGCCAGCAGCTTAACTTCGAGCTCCTACAATGAGCAGTTCTTC.

The J gene is TRBJ2-7, the V gene TRBV5-4; 7 bases line up with TRBD1. J lost 7 bases, V lost 0 bases, and 7 bases had no gene match. The CDR3 runs 14 residues. Germline CDR1 SGHNT, CDR2 YYREEE (reference sequence). CDR3 nucleotides: TGTGCCAGCAGCTTGGCAGGGGGATCGTGGGAGCAGTACTTC. This translates into CASSLAGGSWEQYF.

CDR3 sequence (DNA): TGTGCCAGTAGTATAACCAGGGACACTGAAGCTTTCTTT. This codes for CASSITRDTEAFF. V gene TRBV19 combines with J gene TRBJ1-1; TRBD1 is a possible D gene (5 bases). The CDR3 sequence is 13 residues long. Germline V gene lookup returns CDR1 LNHDA and CDR2 SQIVND (reference sequence). Deletions cut 2 bases from V and 3 bases from J, with 7 bases between.

V usage is TRBV7-9 and J usage is TRBJ2-5; D possibly corresponds to TRBD2 (6 bases). The CDR3 has 13 amino acids. Germline CDR1 reads SEHNR; CDR2 reads FQNEAQ (reference sequence). V lost 5 bases and J 7 bases, leaving 14 bases between the germline ends. For the CDR3, the DNA is TGTGCCAGCAGCCGGGACTCCGTAGGGACCCAGTACTTC. Its translation: CASSRDSVGTQYF.

The chain is built from TRBV14 and TRBJ2-1; 13 bases match TRBD2. Germline CDR1 SGHDN, CDR2 FVKESK. The V segment lost 1 base and the J segment 12 bases; nucleotides outside the gene matches: 3. The CDR3 spans 14 residues. The CDR3 nucleotides are TGTGCCAGCAGCCAAGGGGGACTAGCGGGAAGGCAGTTCTTC. Protein product: CASSQGGLAGRQFF.